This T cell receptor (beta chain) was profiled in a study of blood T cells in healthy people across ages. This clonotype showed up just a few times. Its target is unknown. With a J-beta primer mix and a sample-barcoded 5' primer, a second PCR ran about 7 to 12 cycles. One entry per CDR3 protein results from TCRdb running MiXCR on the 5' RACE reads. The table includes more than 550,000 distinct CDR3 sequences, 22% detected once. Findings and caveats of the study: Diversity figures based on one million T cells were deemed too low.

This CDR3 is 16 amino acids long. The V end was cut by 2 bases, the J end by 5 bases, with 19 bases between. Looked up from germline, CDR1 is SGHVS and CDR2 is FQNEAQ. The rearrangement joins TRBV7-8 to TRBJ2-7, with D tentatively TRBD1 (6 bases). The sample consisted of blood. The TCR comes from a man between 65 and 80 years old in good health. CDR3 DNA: TGTGCCAGCAGCTTAAAGTTCGGCCAGGGGATCCACGAGCAGTACTTC. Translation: CASSLKFGQGIHEQYF.